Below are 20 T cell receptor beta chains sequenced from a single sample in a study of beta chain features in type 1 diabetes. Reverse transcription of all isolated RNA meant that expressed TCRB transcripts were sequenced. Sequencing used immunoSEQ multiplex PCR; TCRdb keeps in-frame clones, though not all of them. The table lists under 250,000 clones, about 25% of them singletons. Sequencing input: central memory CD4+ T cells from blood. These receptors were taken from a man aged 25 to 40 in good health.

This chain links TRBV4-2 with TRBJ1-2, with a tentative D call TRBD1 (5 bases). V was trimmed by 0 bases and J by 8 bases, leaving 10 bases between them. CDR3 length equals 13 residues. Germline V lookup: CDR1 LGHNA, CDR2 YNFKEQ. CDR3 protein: CASSQDMGEGYTF. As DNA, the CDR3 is TGTGCCAGCAGCCAAGATATGGGGGAGGGCTACACCTTC.

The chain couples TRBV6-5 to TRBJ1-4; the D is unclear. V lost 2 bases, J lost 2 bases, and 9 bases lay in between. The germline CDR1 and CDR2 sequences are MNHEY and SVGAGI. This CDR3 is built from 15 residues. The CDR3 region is CASSYSGQTNEKLFF. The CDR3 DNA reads TGTGCCAGCAGTTACAGTGGGCAGACTAATGAAAAACTGTTTTTT.

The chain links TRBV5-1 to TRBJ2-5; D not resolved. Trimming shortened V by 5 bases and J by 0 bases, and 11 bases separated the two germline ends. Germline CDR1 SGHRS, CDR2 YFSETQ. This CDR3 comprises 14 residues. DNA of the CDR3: TGCGCCAGCAGTACGGACGTATACCAAGAGACCCAGTACTTC. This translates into CASSTDVYQETQYF.

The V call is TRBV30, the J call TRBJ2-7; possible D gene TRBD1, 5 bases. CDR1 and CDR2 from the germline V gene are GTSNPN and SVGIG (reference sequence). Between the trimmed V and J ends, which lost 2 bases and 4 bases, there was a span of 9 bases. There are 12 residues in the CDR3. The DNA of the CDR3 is TGTGCCTGGAGTAGGGGTGTTTACGAGCAGTACTTC. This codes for CAWSRGVYEQYF.

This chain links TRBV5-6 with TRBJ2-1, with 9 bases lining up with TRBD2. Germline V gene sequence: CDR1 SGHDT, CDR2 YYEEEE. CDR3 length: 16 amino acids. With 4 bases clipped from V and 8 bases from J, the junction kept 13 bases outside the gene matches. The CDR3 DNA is TGTGCCAGCAGCCCAAAAGCGGGAGGTAGCCAATATGAGCAGTTCTTC. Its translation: CASSPKAGGSQYEQFF. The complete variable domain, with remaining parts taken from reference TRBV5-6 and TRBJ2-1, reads DAGVTQSPTHLIKTRGQQVTLRCSPKSGHDTVSWYQQALGQGPQFIFQYYEEEERQRGNFPDRFSGHQFPNYSSELNVNALLLGDSALYLCASSPKAGGSQYEQFFGPGTRLTVL.

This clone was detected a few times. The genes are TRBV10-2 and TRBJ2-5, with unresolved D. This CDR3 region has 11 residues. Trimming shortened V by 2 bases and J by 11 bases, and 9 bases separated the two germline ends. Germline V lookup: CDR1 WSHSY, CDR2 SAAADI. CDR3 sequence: CASSEDGVQYF. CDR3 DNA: TGCGCCAGCAGTGAGGACGGCGTGCAGTACTTC.

The CDR3 DNA sequence: TGCGCCAGCAGCCAAGATATCTCCTACAATGAGCAGTTCTTC. This codes for CASSQDISYNEQFF. This chain uses TRBV4-1 with TRBJ2-1; no firm D call. The germline V gene has CDR1 MGHRA and CDR2 YSYEKL. Between the trimmed V and J ends, which lost 0 bases and 0 bases, there was a span of 3 bases. The CDR3 has 14 residues.

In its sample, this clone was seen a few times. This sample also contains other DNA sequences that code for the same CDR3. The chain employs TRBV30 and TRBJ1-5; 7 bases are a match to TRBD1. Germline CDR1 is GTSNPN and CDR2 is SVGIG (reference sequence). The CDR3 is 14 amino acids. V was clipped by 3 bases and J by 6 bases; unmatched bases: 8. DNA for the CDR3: TGTGCCTGGAGCCCACGAGGGGGCCGTCAGCCCCAGCATTTT. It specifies CAWSPRGGRQPQHF.

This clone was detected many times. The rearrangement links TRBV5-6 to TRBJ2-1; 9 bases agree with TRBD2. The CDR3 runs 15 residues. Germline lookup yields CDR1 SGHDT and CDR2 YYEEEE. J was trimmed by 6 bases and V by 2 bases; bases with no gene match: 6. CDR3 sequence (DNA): TGTGCCAGCAGCTTTGGCGGGGGGGCCCGCAATGAGCAGTTCTTC. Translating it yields CASSFGGGARNEQFF.

The CDR3, as DNA: TGTGCCAGCAGTCGGACGGCCGTGGCGGGTTACCCCGAGCAGTACTTC. Protein product: CASSRTAVAGYPEQYF. V gene TRBV28 combines with J gene TRBJ2-7; possibly TRBD2 for D (5 bases). The CDR3 totals 16 residues. From germline, CDR1 is MDHEN and CDR2 SYDVKM. The V gene lost 5 bases and the J gene lost 6 bases, with 23 bases spanning the gap.

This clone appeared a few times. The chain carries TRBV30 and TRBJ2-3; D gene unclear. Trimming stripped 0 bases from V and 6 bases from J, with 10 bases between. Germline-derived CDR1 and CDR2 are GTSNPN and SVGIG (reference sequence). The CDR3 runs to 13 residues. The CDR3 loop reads CAWSVGNYDTQYF. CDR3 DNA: TGTGCCTGGAGTGTTGGGAATTACGATACGCAGTATTTT. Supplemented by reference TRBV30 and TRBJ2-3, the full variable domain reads SQTIHQWPATLVQPVGSPLSLECTVEGTSNPNLYWYRQAAGRGLQLLFYSVGIGQISSEVPQNLSASRPQDRQFILSSKKLLLSDSGFYLCAWSVGNYDTQYFGPGTRLTVL.

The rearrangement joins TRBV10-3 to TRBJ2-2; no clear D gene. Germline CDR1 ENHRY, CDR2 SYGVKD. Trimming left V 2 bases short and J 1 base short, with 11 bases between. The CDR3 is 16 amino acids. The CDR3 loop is CAISERASQNTGELFF. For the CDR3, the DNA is TGTGCCATCAGTGAGAGGGCCAGTCAGAACACCGGGGAGCTGTTTTTT.

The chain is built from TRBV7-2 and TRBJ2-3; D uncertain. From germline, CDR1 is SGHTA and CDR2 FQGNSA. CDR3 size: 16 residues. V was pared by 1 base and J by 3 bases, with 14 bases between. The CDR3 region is CASSLVSGKGTDTQYF. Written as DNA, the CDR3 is TGTGCCAGCAGCTTAGTGTCTGGGAAAGGGACAGATACGCAGTATTTT.

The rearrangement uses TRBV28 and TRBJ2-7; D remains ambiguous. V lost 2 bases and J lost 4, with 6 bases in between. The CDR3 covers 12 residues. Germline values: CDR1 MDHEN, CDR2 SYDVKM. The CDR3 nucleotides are TGTGCCAGCAGTTTAAAGGGATACGAGCAGTACTTC. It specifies CASSLKGYEQYF.

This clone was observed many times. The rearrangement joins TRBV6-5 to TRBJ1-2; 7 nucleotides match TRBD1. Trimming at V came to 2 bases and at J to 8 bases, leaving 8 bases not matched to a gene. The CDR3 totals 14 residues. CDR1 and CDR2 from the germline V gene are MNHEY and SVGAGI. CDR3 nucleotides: TGTGCCAGCAGTTACACAGGACAGGCAGGGGGCTACACCTTC. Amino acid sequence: CASSYTGQAGGYTF.

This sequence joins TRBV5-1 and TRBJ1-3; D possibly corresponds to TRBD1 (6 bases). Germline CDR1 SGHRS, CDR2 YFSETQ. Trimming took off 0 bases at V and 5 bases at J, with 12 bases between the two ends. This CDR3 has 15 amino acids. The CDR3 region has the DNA TGCGCCAGCAGCTTGGATGGACAGCCCAGAAACACCATATATTTT. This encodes CASSLDGQPRNTIYF.

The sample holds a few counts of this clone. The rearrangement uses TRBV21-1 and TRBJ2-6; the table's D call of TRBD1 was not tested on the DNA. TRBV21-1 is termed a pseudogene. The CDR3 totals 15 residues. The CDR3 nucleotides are TGTGCCAGCCGGACAGCCGAACTGTGGGCCAACGTCCTGACTTTC. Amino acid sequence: CASRTAELWANVLTF.

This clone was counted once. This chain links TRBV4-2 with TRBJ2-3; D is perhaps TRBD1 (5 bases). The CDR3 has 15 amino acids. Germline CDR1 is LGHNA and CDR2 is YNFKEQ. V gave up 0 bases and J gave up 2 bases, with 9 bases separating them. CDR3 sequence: CASSQDTTDTDTQYF. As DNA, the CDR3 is TGTGCCAGCAGCCAAGATACGACAGACACAGATACGCAGTATTTT.

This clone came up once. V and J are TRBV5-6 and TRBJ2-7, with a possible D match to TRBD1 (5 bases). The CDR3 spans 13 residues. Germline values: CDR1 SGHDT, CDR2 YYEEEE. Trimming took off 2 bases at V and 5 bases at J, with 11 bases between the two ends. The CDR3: CASSFGSRDEQYF. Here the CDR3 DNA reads TGTGCCAGCAGCTTTGGCAGCAGGGACGAGCAGTACTTC.

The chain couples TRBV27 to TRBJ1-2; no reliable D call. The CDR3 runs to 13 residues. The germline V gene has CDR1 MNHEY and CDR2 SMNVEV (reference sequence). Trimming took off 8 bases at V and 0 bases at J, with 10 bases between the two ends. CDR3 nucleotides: TGTGCCAGCGGCCTCCAGACTAACTATGGCTACACCTTC. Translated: CASGLQTNYGYTF.